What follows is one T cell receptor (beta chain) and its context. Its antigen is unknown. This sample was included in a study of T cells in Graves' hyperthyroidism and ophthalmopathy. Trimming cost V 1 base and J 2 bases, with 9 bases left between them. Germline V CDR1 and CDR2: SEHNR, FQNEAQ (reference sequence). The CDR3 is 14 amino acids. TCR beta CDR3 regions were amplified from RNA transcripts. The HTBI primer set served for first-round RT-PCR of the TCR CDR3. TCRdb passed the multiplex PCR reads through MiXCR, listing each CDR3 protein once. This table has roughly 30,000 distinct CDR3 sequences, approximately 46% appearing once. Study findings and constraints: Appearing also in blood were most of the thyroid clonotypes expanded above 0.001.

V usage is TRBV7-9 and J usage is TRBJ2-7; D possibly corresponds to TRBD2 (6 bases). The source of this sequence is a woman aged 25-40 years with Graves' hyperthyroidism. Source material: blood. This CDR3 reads CASSLVGRTYEQYF. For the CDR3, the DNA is TGTGCCAGCAGCTTAGTAGGGAGGACCTACGAGCAGTACTTC.